This T cell receptor (beta chain) was found in a study of cytomegalovirus exposure and HLA in healthy donors. Germline CDR1 SQVTM, CDR2 ANQGSEA. Losses at the gene ends were 8 bases for V and 10 bases for J; bases not matched to a gene: 12. The CDR3 extends over 13 amino acids. The PCR had 60 Vbeta and 13 Jbeta primers. TCRdb keeps only in-frame clones here, not all; method: immunoSEQ multiplex PCR. The sample lists 100,000 to 130,000 clones; 65% to 85% were seen once. Overall study results and limits: In vitro checks showed that three CMV-associated chains really do target CMV antigens. In an earlier analysis, most TCR beta V segments were productive about 87% or about 30% of the time.

Concerning this clone: The antigen is not known.

Sequencing was done on a sample of PBMCs. The chain links TRBV29-1 to TRBJ2-1; 9 positions match TRBD2. The receptor's source is a man younger than 40 in good health and CMV-seronegative. The CDR3 DNA reads TGCAGCCACGCCGGGCTAGCGGGAAAGGAGCAGTTCTTC. Its protein product is CSHAGLAGKEQFF.